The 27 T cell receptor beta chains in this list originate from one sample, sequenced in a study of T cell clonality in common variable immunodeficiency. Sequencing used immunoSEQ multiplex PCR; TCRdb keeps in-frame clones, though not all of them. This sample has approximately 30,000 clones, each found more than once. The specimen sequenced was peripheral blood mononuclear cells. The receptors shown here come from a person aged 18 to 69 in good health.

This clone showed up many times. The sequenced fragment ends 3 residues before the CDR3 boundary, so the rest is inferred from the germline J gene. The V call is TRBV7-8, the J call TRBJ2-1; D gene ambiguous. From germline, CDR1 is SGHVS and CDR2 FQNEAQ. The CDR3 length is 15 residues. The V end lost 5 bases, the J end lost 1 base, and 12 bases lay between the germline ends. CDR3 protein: CASSPPRISYNEQFF. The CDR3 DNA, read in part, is TGTGCCAGCAGCCCGCCTAGAATTTCCTACAATGAG.

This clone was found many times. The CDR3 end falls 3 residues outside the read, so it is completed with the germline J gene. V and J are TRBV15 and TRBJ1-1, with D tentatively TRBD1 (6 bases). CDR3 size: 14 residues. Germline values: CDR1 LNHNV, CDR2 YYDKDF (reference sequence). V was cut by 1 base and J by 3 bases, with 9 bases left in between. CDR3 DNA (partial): TGTGCCACCAGCAGAGGACCAGGGGACACTGAA. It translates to CATSRGPGDTE. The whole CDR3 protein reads CATSRGPGDTEAFF.

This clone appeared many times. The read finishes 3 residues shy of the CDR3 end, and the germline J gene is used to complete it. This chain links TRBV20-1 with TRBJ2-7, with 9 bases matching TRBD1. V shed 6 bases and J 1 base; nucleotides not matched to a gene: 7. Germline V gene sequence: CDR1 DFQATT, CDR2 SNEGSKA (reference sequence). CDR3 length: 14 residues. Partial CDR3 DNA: TGCAGTGCCCCTAGACAGGGGGGATCCTACGAG. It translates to CSAPRQGGSYE. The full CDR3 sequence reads CSAPRQGGSYEQYF.

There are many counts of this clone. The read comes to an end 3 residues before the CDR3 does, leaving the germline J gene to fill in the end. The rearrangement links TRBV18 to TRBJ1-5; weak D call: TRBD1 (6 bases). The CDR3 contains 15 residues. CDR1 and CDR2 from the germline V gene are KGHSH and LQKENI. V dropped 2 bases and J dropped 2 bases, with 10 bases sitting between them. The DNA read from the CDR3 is TGTGCCAGCTCACCAGAATCAGGGGGCAATCAGCCC. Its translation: CASSPESGGNQP. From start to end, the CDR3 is CASSPESGGNQPQHF. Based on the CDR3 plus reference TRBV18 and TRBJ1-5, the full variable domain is NAGVMQNPRHLVRRRGQEARLRCSPMKGHSHVYWYRQLPEEGLKFMVYLQKENIIDESGMPKERFSAEFPKEGPSILRIQQVVRGDSAAYFCASSPESGGNQPQHFGDGTRLSIL.

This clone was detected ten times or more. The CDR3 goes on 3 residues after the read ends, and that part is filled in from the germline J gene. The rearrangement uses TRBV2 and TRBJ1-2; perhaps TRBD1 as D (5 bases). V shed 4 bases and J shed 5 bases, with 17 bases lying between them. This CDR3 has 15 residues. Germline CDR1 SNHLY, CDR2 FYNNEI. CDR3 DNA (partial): TGTGCCAGCAGTGGAGCGGTGAGGGGCAGGTATGGC. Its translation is CASSGAVRGRYG. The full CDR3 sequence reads CASSGAVRGRYGYTF.

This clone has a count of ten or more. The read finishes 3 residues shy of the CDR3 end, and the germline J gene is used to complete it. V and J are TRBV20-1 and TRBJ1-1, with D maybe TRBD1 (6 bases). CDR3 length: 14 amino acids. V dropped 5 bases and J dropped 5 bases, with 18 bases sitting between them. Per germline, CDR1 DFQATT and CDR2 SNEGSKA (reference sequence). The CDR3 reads CSAESGARGTEAFF. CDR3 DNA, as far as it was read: TGCAGTGCTGAATCAGGGGCGAGGGGAACTGAA.

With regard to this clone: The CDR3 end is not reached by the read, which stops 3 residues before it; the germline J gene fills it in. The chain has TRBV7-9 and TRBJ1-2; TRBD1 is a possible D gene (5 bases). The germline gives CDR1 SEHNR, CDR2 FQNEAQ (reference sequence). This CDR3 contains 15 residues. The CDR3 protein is CASSLVSGGTYDYTF. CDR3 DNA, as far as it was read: TGTGCCAGCAGCTTAGTTAGCGGGGGAACCTACGAC.

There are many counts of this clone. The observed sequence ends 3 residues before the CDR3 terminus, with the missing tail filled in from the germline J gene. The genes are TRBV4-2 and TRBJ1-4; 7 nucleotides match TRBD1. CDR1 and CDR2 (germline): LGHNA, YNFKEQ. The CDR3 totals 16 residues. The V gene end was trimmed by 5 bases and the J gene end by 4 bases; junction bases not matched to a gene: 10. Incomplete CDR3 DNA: TGTGCCAGCAGCGCCAACTCACAGGGGATTAATGAAAAA. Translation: CASSANSQGINEK. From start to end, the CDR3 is CASSANSQGINEKLFF.

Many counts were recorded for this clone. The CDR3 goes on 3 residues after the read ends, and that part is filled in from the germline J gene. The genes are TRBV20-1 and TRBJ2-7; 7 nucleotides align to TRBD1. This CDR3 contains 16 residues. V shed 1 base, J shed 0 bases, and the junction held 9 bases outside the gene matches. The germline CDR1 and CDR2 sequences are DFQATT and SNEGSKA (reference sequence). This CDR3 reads CSARVPGQSVSYEQYF. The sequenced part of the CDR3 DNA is TGCAGTGCTAGAGTCCCGGGACAGTCGGTCTCCTACGAG.

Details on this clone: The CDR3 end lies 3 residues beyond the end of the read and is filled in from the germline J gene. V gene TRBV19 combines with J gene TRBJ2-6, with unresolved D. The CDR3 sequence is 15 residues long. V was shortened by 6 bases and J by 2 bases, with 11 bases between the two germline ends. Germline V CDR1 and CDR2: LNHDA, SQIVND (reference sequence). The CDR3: CASRVMAPGANVLTF. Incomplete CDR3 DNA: TGTGCCAGTAGGGTAATGGCACCTGGGGCCAACGTC.

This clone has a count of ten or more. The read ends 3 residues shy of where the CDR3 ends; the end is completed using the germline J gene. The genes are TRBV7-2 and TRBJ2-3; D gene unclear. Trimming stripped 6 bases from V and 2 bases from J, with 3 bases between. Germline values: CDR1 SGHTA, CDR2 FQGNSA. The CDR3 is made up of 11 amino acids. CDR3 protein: CASRATDTQYF. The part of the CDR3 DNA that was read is TGTGCCAGCAGGGCCACAGATACG.

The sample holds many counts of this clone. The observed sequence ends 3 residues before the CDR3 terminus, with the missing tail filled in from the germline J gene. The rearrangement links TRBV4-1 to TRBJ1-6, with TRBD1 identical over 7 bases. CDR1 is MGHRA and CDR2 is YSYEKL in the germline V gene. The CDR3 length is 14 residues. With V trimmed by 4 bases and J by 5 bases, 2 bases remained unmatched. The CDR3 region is CASSLDRDNSPLHF. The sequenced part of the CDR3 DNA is TGCGCCAGCAGCCTTGACAGGGATAATTCACCC.

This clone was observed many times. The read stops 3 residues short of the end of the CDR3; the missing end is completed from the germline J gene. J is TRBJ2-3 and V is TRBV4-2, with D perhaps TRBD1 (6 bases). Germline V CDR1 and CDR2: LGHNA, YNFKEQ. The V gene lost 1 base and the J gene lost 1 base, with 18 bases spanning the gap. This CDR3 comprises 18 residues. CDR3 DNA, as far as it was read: TGTGCCAGCAGCCAAGGACCGGGACAACGTGGTGGCACAGATACG. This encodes CASSQGPGQRGGTDT. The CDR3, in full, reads CASSQGPGQRGGTDTQYF.

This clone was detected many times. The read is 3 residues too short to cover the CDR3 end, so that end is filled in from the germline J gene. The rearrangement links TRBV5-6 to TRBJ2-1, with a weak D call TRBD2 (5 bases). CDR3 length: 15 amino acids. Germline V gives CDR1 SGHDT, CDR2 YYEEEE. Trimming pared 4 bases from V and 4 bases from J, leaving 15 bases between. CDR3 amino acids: CASSPGGHFYNEQFF. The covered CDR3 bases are TGTGCCAGCAGCCCTGGCGGGCACTTTTACAATGAG.

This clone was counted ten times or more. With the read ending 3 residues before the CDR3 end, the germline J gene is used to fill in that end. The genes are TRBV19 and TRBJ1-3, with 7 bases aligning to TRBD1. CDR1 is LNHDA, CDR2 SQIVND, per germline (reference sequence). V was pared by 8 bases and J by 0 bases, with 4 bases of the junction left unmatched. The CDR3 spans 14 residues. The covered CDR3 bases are TGTGCCAGTTACGGGACAGCCTCTGGAAACACC. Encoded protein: CASYGTASGNT. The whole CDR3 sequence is CASYGTASGNTIYF.

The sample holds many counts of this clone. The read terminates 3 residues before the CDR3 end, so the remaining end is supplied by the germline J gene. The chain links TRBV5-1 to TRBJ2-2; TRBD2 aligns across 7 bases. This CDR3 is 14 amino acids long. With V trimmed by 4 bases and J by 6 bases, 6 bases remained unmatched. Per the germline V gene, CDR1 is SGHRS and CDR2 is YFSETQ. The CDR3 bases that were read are TGCGCCAGCAGCACGATTAGCGGGCCCGGGGAG. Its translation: CASSTISGPGE. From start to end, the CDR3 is CASSTISGPGELFF.

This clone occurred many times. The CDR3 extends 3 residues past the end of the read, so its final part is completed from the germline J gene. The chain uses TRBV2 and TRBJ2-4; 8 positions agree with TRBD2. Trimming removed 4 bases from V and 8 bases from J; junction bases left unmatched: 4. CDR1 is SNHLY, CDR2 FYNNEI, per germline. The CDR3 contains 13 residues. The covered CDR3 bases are TGTGCCAGCAGTGGCAGCGGGGGTGACATT. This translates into CASSGSGGDI. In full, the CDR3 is CASSGSGGDIQYF. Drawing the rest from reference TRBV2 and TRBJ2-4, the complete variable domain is EPEVTQTPSHQVTQMGQEVILRCVPISNHLYFYWYRQILGQKVEFLVSFYNNEISEKSEIFDDQFSVERPDGSNFTLKIRSTKLEDSAMYFCASSGSGGDIQYFGAGTRLSVL.

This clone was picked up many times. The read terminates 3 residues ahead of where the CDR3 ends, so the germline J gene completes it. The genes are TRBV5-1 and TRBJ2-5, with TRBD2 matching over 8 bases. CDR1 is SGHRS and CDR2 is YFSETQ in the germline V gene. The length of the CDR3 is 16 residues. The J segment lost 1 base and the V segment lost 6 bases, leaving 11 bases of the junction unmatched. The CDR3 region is CASTTGGQPGQETQYF. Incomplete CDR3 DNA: TGCGCCAGCACCACGGGGGGGCAACCCGGCCAAGAGACC.

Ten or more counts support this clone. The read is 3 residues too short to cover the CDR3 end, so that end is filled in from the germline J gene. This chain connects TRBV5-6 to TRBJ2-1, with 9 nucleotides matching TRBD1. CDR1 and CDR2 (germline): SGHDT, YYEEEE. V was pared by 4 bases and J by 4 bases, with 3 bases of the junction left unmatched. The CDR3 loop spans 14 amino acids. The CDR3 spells CASSVGQGYNEQFF. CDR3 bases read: TGTGCCAGCAGCGTGGGACAGGGTTACAATGAG.

CDR3 DNA, as far as it was read: TGTGCCAGCATGGGGGGACGGCTCCGTTCGCAAGAGACG. Translating it yields CASMGGRLRSQET. The entire CDR3 protein is CASMGGRLRSQETQYF. The rearrangement joins TRBV6-2 or TRBV6-3 to TRBJ2-3; a possible D gene is TRBD2 (6 bases). The CDR3 end lies 3 residues beyond the end of the read and is filled in from the germline J gene. The length of the CDR3 is 16 residues. The germline gives CDR1 MNHEY, CDR2 SVGEGT.

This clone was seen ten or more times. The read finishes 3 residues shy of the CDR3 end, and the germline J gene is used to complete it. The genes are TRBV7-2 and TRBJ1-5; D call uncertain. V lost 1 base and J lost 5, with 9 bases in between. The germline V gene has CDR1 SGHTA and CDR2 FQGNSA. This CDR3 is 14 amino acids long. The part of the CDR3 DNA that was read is TGTGCCAGCAGCTTAGATCCAGGTTATCAGCCC. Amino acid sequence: CASSLDPGYQP. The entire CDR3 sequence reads CASSLDPGYQPQHF.

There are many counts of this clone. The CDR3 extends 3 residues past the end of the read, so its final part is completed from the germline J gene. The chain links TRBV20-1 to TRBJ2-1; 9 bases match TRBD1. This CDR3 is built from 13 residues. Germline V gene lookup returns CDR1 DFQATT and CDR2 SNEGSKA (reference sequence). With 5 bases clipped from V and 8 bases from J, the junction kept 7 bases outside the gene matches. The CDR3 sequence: CSAGDRVYDEQFF. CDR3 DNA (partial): TGCAGTGCTGGGGACAGGGTATACGATGAG.

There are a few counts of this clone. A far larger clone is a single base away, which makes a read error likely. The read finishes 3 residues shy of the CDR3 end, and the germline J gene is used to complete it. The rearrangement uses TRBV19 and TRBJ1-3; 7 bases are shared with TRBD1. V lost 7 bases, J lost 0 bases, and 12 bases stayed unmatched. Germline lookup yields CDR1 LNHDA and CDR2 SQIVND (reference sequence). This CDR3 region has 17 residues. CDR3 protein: CASTIQGGAASGNTIYF. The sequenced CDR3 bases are TGTGCCAGTACTATCCAGGGGGGCGCAGCCTCTGGAAACACC.

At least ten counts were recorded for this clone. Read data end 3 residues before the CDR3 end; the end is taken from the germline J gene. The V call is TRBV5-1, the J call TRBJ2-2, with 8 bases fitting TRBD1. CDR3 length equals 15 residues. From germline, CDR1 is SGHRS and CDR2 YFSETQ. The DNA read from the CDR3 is TGCGCCAGCAGCCTACCGACAGGGGCTAATGAAAAG. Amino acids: CASSLPTGANEK. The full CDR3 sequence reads CASSLPTGANEKLFF.

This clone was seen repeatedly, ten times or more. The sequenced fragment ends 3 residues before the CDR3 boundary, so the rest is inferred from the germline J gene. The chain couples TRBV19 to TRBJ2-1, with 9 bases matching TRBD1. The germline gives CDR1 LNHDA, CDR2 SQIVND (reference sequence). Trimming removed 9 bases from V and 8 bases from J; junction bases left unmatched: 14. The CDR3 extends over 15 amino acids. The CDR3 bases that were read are TGTGCCAGCAAGGACAGGGGCGAGCTCGGGTATGAG. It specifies CASKDRGELGYE. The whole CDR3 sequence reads CASKDRGELGYEQFF.

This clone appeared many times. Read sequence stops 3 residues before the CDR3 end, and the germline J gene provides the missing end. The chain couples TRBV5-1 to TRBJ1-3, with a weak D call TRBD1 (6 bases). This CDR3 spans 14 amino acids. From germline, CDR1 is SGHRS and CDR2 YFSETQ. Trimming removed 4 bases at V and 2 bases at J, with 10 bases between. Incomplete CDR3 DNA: TGCGCCAGCAGCGGAACAGGGACTGGAAACACC. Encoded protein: CASSGTGTGNT. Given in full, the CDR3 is CASSGTGTGNTIYF.

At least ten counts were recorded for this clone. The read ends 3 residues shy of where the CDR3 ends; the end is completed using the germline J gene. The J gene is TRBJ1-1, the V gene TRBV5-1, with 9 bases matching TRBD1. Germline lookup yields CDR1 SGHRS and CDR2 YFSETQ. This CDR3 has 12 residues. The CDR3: CASSLTGGRAFF. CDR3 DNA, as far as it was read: TGCGCCAGCAGCTTGACAGGGGGCAGG.